A selection of T cell receptor beta chains follows, all from one sample in a study of beta chain features in type 1 diabetes. Assay: immunoSEQ multiplex PCR; the TCRdb copy retains only in-frame clones and omits some. The table lists hundreds of thousands of clones, under 15% of them singletons. The sample taken for sequencing was naive CD4+ T cells from blood. The receptors stem from a man between 18 and 35 years old with type 1 diabetes. Both conserved end residues are part of each CDR3. A D gene is named only where the DNA matches it firmly. Not every row has a clone size; where given, it reads once, few, many or a size class.

j_call | clone_size | v_call | d_call | cdr3_nt | cdr3_aa
TRBJ2-7 | - | TRBV6-5 | - | TGTGCCAGCGCACCCGTACAGGGACCCCTCGAGCAGTACTTC | CASAPVQGPLEQYF
TRBJ1-1 | few | TRBV7-9 | - | TGTGCCAGCAGCACCTCAGGGGCTGCGAACACTGAAGCTTTCTTT | CASSTSGAANTEAFF
TRBJ2-3 | - | TRBV5-4 | - | TGTGCCAGCAGCTTGGGGGGCACAGATACGCAGTATTTT | CASSLGGTDTQYF
TRBJ1-2 | few | TRBV6-5 | TRBD1 | TGTGCCAGCAGTTACTCGGTGCGACAGGGCCTCGGCTACACCTTC | CASSYSVRQGLGYTF
TRBJ2-5 | - | TRBV28 | TRBD1 | TGTGCCAGCACGGGGACAGCCCGGGAGACCCAGTACTTC | CASTGTARETQYF
TRBJ2-7 | few | TRBV6-1 | - | TGTGCCAGCAGTCCCCAAGACCGGGGGCAGTACTTC | CASSPQDRGQYF
TRBJ1-1 | - | TRBV5-1 | - | TGCGCCAGCAGCGGCTCGAACACTGAAGCTTTCTTT | CASSGSNTEAFF
TRBJ2-7 | few | TRBV4-1 | TRBD2 | TGCGCCAGCAGCCTAGCGCGTCTTAGCGGGGGGGACTACGAGCAGTACTTC | CASSLARLSGGDYEQYF
TRBJ2-7 | few | TRBV7-2 | - | TGTGCCAGCAGCTTCCTAACAGGGTACGAGCAGTACTTC | CASSFLTGYEQYF
TRBJ2-2 | few | TRBV19 | - | TGTGCCAGTGGCCAGGAAATCACCGGGGAGCTGTTTTTT | CASGQEITGELFF
TRBJ1-2 | few | TRBV7-8 | - | TGTGCCAGCAGCGAAAGACAGGCCTATGGCTACACCTTC | CASSERQAYGYTF
TRBJ1-2 | - | TRBV14 | - | TGTGCCAGCAGCCAAGATTCCATGACGGGGGTTTATGGCTACACCTTC | CASSQDSMTGVYGYTF
TRBJ1-1 | - | TRBV29-1 | TRBD1 | TGCAGCGTTGAATTGACAGGGACAAACACTGAAGCTTTCTTT | CSVELTGTNTEAFF
TRBJ2-7 | - | TRBV2 | TRBD1 | TGTGCCAGCAGTGAGACAGGGGAACTCTCCTACGAGCAGTACTTC | CASSETGELSYEQYF
TRBJ2-3 | few | TRBV20-1 | - | TGCAGTGCTAGTGAAGACTCGCAGTATTTT | CSASEDSQYF
TRBJ1-5 | - | TRBV4-1 | - | TGCGCCAGCAGCCAGGAACTAGCTGTCAGTGCGCCCCAGCATTTT | CASSQELAVSAPQHF
TRBJ2-1 | few | TRBV10-3 | - | TGTGCCATCAGTCCGGACTCCGTCAGTGAGCAGTTCTTC | CAISPDSVSEQFF
TRBJ1-4 | - | TRBV6-6 | - | TGTGCCTGTACTGGCGGTACAACTAATGAAAAACTGTTTTTT | CACTGGTTNEKLFF
TRBJ2-5 | few | TRBV11-1 | - | TGTGCCAGCAGCTTTGAGGGGGAGACCCAGTACTTC | CASSFEGETQYF
TRBJ2-1 | few | TRBV28 | - | TGTGCCAGCAGTCTCAACAATGAGCAGTTCTTC | CASSLNNEQFF
TRBJ2-7 | - | TRBV9 | TRBD2 | TGTGCCAGCAGCCCCCCTGGGGGGAGAGCGGGAGCTTACGAGCAGTACTTC | CASSPPGGRAGAYEQYF
TRBJ1-1 | - | TRBV2 | - | TGTGCCAGCAGTGAAGGGACACTTGAAGCTTTCTTT | CASSEGTLEAFF
TRBJ1-2 | - | TRBV4-1 | - | TGCGCCAGCAGCCAAGAGGGAGGCATTACCTATGGCTACACCTTC | CASSQEGGITYGYTF
TRBJ1-4 | - | TRBV10-3 | - | TGTGCCATCAGTGAGTCTTCGGGTTCGGGAGAAAAACTGTTTTTT | CAISESSGSGEKLFF
TRBJ2-2 | once | TRBV7-8 | - | TGTGCCAGCAGCTTAGGGGGCAGGACCACCGGGGAGCTGTTTTTT | CASSLGGRTTGELFF
TRBJ2-5 | - | TRBV29-1 | - | TGCAGCGCCTCGGAGGGGGCCGGGGAGACCCAGTACTTC | CSASEGAGETQYF
TRBJ2-3 | few | TRBV5-1 | - | TGCGCCAGCAGCTTGGAGGGTTACACAGATACGCAGTATTTT | CASSLEGYTDTQYF
TRBJ1-1 | - | TRBV6-1 | - | TGTGCCAGCAGGGGGATTTGGACTGAAGCTTTCTTT | CASRGIWTEAFF
TRBJ2-7 | - | TRBV7-2 | TRBD1 | TGTGCCAGCAGCCCCCAGGGGACAGGGGGAGCCTACGAGCAGTACTTC | CASSPQGTGGAYEQYF
TRBJ2-1 | few | TRBV9 | - | TGTGCCAGCAGCCGCCTTTCCTACAATGAGCAGTTCTTC | CASSRLSYNEQFF
TRBJ2-5 | few | TRBV28 | - | TGTGCCAGCAGTTTACCTTCAAACCAAGAGACCCAGTACTTC | CASSLPSNQETQYF
TRBJ1-2 | few | TRBV29-1 | - | TGCAGCGGTCAGGATGGCTATGGCTACACCTTC | CSGQDGYGYTF
TRBJ1-5 | - | TRBV5-6 | - | TGTGCCAGCAGCTTGACAGGGAATCAGCCCCAGCATTTT | CASSLTGNQPQHF
TRBJ2-7 | few | TRBV6-5 | - | TGTGCCAGCACTGGAGGGACCCCGGGACAGTCGTACTTC | CASTGGTPGQSYF
TRBJ2-1 | few | TRBV15 | TRBD2 | TGTGCCACCCGCCTGGAGGGGACTAGCGGGTTTCATGAGCAGTTCTTC | CATRLEGTSGFHEQFF
TRBJ1-1 | few | TRBV29-1 | - | TGCAGCGTTAACAGGGTGGTGAACACTGAAGCTTTCTTT | CSVNRVVNTEAFF
TRBJ1-5 | - | TRBV7-9 | TRBD1 | TGTGCCAGCAGCTCGGACAGGGGGGATCAGCCCCAGCATTTT | CASSSDRGDQPQHF
TRBJ1-5 | - | TRBV19 | - | TGTGCCAGTAGTATCAAACTCGGGCCCCAGCATTTT | CASSIKLGPQHF
TRBJ1-4 | - | TRBV9 | - | TGTGCCAGCAGCGTAAGTCCAGGGATAAATGAAAAACTGTTTTTT | CASSVSPGINEKLFF
TRBJ2-5 | few | TRBV6-5 | TRBD2 | TGTGCCAGCAGCCTCTGGGGGGGAGAGACCCAGTACTTC | CASSLWGGETQYF